The rows below give T cell receptor beta chains drawn from one sample of a study of blood T cell repertoires in COVID-19. Produced via immunoSEQ multiplex PCR; TCRdb's table is partial and in-frame only. The data show 300,000 to 400,000 clones, roughly 87% seen once. Sequenced sample: PBMCs or T cells enriched from blood (not recorded which). These receptor sequences come from a woman in her 30s who had recovered from COVID-19. Each CDR3 is given with its conserved first and last residue. D genes are given only for firm matches. Some rows mark clone size as missing; the rest say once, few, many or name a class of expanded clone.

>-|TRBJ2-7|TRBD1|TRBV11-2
TGTGCCAGCAGCTTTTATGACAGGGAATTCTACGAGCAGTACTTC
CASSFYDREFYEQYF
>-|TRBJ2-2|TRBD2|TRBV7-7
TGTGCCAGCAGCTTAAGTCTAGCGGGCGGCACCGGGGAGCTGTTTTTT
CASSLSLAGGTGELFF
>-|TRBJ2-2|-|TRBV5-6
TGTGCCAGCAGCCACGGGGGGCTCGACACCGGGGAGCTGTTTTTT
CASSHGGLDTGELFF
>-|TRBJ2-7|TRBD1|TRBV29-1
TGCAGCGTTGTACAGGGGCCGTACTACGAGCAGTACTTC
CSVVQGPYYEQYF
>-|TRBJ1-6|TRBD1|TRBV6-5
TGTGCCAGCAGTTATGAAATCAGGGGGGACTCACCCCTCCACTTT
CASSYEIRGDSPLHF
>-|TRBJ1-6|TRBD1|TRBV2
TGTGCCAGCAAGACAGGGCTCAATTCACCCCTCCACTTT
CASKTGLNSPLHF
>-|TRBJ1-3|TRBD1|TRBV6-5
TGTGCCAGCAGTTACACAGGGGACTCTGGAAACACCATATATTTT
CASSYTGDSGNTIYF
>once|TRBJ1-5|-|TRBV30
TGTGCCTGGGCCCTAGGTATCGGTCAGCCCCAGCATTTT
CAWALGIGQPQHF
>-|TRBJ1-2|-|TRBV3-1/TRBV3-2
TGTGCCAGCAGCCAATTCACAGTTCAGTTCGGTGGCTACACCTTC
CASSQFTVQFGGYTF
>-|TRBJ2-5|TRBD2|TRBV10-1
TGCGCCAGCAGCTATCAGCGGGGGGCTCAAGAGACCCAGTACTTC
CASSYQRGAQETQYF
>-|TRBJ1-1|-|TRBV28
TGTGCCACCCACTTCGGCTCAGGGGTGAGCACTGAAGCTTTCTTT
CATHFGSGVSTEAFF
>-|TRBJ1-2|TRBD1|TRBV19
TGTGCCAGTAGTTCTACTTGGGACAGCATATATGGCTACACCTTC
CASSSTWDSIYGYTF
>-|TRBJ2-1|TRBD1|TRBV5-1
TGCGCCAGCAGCGATCCGCCGGGACAGGTGTTTCTGGATGAGCAGTTCTTC
CASSDPPGQVFLDEQFF
>-|TRBJ1-1|-|TRBV12-5
TGTGCTAGTGGTTTGGTTCCTCCAGGGTCTAGGACTGAAGCTTTCTTT
CASGLVPPGSRTEAFF
>-|TRBJ2-7|TRBD1|TRBV28
TGTGCCAGCAGAAAGACAGGGGGAAGCTCCTACGAGCAGTACTTC
CASRKTGGSSYEQYF
>-|TRBJ1-1|-|TRBV24-1
TGTGCCACCAGTGGGGGAGGGGTTGACACTGAAGCTTTCTTT
CATSGGGVDTEAFF
>-|TRBJ2-2|-|TRBV9
TGTGCCAGCAGCCCCCGTAGGGGACAGGGAACTAGCGGGGCTCCCGGGGAGCTGTTTTTT
CASSPRRGQGTSGAPGELFF
>once|TRBJ2-7|TRBD2|TRBV5-4
TGTGCCAGCAGCTTCCAACCCCGATTACGAGCGGGGGCCGACTACGAGCAGTACTTC
CASSFQPRLRAGADYEQYF
>-|TRBJ1-6|TRBD1|TRBV5-6
TGTGCCAGCAGCTTGGGACAGGGGAATTCACCCCTCCACTTT
CASSLGQGNSPLHF
>once|TRBJ2-7|TRBD2|TRBV28
TGTGCCAGCAGTTTAGCTCTAGCGGGGGGCCACGAGCAGTACTTC
CASSLALAGGHEQYF
>once|TRBJ1-6|-|TRBV9
TGTGCCAGCAGCTCCCCCAGTTCACCCCTCCACTTT
CASSSPSSPLHF
>once|TRBJ1-1|-|TRBV15
TGTGCCACCAGGGGAACGGAGGCTGAAGCTTTCTTT
CATRGTEAEAFF
>-|TRBJ1-1|-|TRBV5-5
TGTGCCAGCAGCTTAGGGGTAAATAGGCTGAACACTGAAGCTTTCTTT
CASSLGVNRLNTEAFF
>-|TRBJ2-7|TRBD1|TRBV14
TGTGCCAGCAGCCAAGGTCAAGGACAGGGCTCGGGCGAGCAGTACTTC
CASSQGQGQGSGEQYF
>few|TRBJ1-6|-|TRBV3-1/TRBV3-2
TGTGCCAGCAGCCAAGAGGTGAGGAATTCACCCCTCCACTTT
CASSQEVRNSPLHF
>once|TRBJ2-7|TRBD1|TRBV3-1/TRBV3-2
TGTGCCAGCACCCCGGGACAGGGATTCTACGAGCAGTACTTC
CASTPGQGFYEQYF
>-|TRBJ2-7|-|TRBV30
TGTGCCTGGAGTACAGGGTCCTACGAGCAGTACTTC
CAWSTGSYEQYF
>-|TRBJ2-5|-|TRBV9
TGTGCCAGCAGCGTCGGAGGGTCACTAGAGAGCCAAGAGACCCAGTACTTC
CASSVGGSLESQETQYF
>-|TRBJ1-4|-|TRBV15
TGTGCCACCAGCAGAGATTTCCCGGCAACTAATGAAAAACTGTTTTTT
CATSRDFPATNEKLFF
>few|TRBJ2-1|TRBD2|TRBV6-2/TRBV6-3
TGTGCCAGCAGTTTCCCCAGCGGGGGCCCAATCCATGAGCAGTTCTTC
CASSFPSGGPIHEQFF
>-|TRBJ1-4|TRBD1|TRBV7-8
TGTGCCAGCAGCTCGGAGGGACAGGGGCTTGAAAAACTGTTTTTT
CASSSEGQGLEKLFF
>-|TRBJ2-7|-|TRBV18
TGTGCCAGCTCACCAGCAGCAGGCTACGAGCAGTACTTC
CASSPAAGYEQYF
>few|TRBJ2-7|TRBD2|TRBV7-8
TGTGCCAGCAGCCGGACTAGCGGGGGCGCCAGCTCCTACGAGCAGTACTTC
CASSRTSGGASSYEQYF
>few|TRBJ1-5|-|TRBV6-1
TGTGCCAGCAGTGAAGGAATCGGGGGTCAGCCCCAGCATTTT
CASSEGIGGQPQHF
>-|TRBJ2-1|-|TRBV15
TGTGCCACCAGCAGAGATCCAGGGGGGTACAATGAGCAGTTCTTC
CATSRDPGGYNEQFF
>-|TRBJ1-2|TRBD1|TRBV30
TGTGCCTGGAAGGGGCACGGGACAGGCTATGGCTACACCTTC
CAWKGHGTGYGYTF
>-|TRBJ2-1|TRBD1|TRBV11-3
TGTGCCAGCAGCCATGACGGGACAGGTTACAATGAGCAGTTCTTC
CASSHDGTGYNEQFF
>-|TRBJ1-2|-|TRBV4-1
TGCGCCAGCAGCCAATTATCTACAGGAATAAACTATGGCTACACCTTC
CASSQLSTGINYGYTF
>few|TRBJ2-7|-|TRBV5-1
TGCGCCAGCAGCTTGGCGCCTACCTCCTACGAGCAGTACTTC
CASSLAPTSYEQYF
>once|TRBJ1-1|TRBD1|TRBV28
TGTGCCAGCAGTCCCGGGACAGATAACACTGAAGCTTTCTTT
CASSPGTDNTEAFF
>-|TRBJ1-2|-|TRBV27
TGTGCCAGCAGTTTCCGGGGGTCCTATGGCTACACCTTC
CASSFRGSYGYTF
>-|TRBJ2-1|TRBD2|TRBV16
TGTGCCAGCAGCCAATCGGCGGGGGGCGGCTACAATGAGCAGTTCTTC
CASSQSAGGGYNEQFF
>-|TRBJ1-2|-|TRBV15
TGTGCCACCAGCCGCCTCGGGGTTGGCTACACCTTC
CATSRLGVGYTF
>-|TRBJ1-3|TRBD1|TRBV5-4
TGTGCCAGCAGCTTGGTACCTTCAGGGGGCGCATCTGGAAACACCATATATTTT
CASSLVPSGGASGNTIYF
>-|TRBJ1-5|-|TRBV18
TGTGCCAGCTCACCCCGGACAGTGCTTAGCAATCAGCCCCAGCATTTT
CASSPRTVLSNQPQHF
>-|TRBJ1-1|TRBD1|TRBV7-2
TGTGCCAGCCATTCAGGGGGAGGCACTGAAGCTTTCTTT
CASHSGGGTEAFF
>-|TRBJ1-4|-|TRBV7-9
TGTGCCAGCAGCTTATCCGCATTGGGCGAAAAACTGTTTTTT
CASSLSALGEKLFF
>once|TRBJ2-3|TRBD2|TRBV3-1/TRBV3-2
TGTGCCAGCAGCCTAAATCCGAGCGGGGGGGCCGCAGATACGCAGTATTTT
CASSLNPSGGAADTQYF
>once|TRBJ1-5|-|TRBV6-1
TGTGCCAGCAGTGAGCGAGCCGATAGCAATCAGCCCCAGCATTTT
CASSERADSNQPQHF
>few|TRBJ2-2|TRBD2|TRBV5-1
TGCGCCAGCCGGCCCGCCCGGGGGGGCGCCGGGACCGGGGAGCTGTTTTTT
CASRPARGGAGTGELFF